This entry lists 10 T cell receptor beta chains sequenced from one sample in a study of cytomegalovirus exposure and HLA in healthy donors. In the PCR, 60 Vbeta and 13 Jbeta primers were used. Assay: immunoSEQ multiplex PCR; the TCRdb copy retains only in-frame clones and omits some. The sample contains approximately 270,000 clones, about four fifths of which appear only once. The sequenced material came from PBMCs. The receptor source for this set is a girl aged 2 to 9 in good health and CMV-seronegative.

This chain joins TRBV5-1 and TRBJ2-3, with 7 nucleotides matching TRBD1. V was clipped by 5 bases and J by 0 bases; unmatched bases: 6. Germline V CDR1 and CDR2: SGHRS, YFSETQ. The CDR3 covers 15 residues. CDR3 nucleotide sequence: TGCGCCAGCAGTAATACAGGGGCAAGCACAGATACGCAGTATTTT. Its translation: CASSNTGASTDTQYF.

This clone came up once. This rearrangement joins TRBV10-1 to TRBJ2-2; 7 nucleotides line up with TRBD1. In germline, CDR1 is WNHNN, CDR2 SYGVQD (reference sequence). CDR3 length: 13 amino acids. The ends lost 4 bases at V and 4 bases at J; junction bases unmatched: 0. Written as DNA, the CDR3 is TGCGCCAGCAGTGGACAGGGCACCGGGGAGCTGTTTTTT. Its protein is CASSGQGTGELFF.

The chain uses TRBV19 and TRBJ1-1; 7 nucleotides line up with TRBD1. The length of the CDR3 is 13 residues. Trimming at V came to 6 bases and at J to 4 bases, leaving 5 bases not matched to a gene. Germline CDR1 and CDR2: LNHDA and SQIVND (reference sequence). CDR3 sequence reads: CASRWTGVTEAFF. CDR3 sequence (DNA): TGTGCCAGTAGGTGGACAGGTGTCACTGAAGCTTTCTTT.

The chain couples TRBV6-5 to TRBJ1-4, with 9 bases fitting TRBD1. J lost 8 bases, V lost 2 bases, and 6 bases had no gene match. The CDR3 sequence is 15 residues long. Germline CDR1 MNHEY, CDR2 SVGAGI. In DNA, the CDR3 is TGTGCCAGCAGTTACCAGACAGGGGGAGAAGAAAAACTGTTTTTT. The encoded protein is CASSYQTGGEEKLFF.

The CDR3 sequence is CASSVGRGATNEKLFF. The CDR3 DNA sequence: TGTGCCAGCAGCGTAGGCAGGGGAGCAACTAATGAAAAACTGTTTTTT. The V gene is TRBV9, the J gene TRBJ1-4; D possibly corresponds to TRBD1 (6 bases). This CDR3 has 16 residues. V lost 0 bases to trimming and J lost 0 bases, with 9 bases between them. The germline CDR1 and CDR2 sequences are SGDLS and YYNGEE.

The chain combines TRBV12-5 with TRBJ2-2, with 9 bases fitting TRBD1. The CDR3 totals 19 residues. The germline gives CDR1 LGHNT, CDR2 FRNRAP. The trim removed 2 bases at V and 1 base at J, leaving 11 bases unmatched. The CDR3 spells CASGLITGGGAGNTGELFF. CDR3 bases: TGTGCTAGTGGTTTGATTACAGGGGGCGGAGCGGGGAACACCGGGGAGCTGTTTTTT.

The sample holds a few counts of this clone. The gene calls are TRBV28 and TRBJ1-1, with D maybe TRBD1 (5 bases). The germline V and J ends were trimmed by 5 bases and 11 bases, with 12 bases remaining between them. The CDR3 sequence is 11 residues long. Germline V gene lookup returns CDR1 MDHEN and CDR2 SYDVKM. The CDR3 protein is CASSRQTGAFF. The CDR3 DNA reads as TGTGCCAGCAGTCGACAGACTGGGGCTTTCTTT.

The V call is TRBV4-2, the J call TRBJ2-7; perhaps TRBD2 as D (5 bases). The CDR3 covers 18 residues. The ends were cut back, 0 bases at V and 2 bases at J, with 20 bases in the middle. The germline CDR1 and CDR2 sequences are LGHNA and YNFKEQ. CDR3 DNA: TGTGCCAGCAGCCAAGAGATCCGCGCTCGCGGGTCAGCCTACGAGCAGTACTTC. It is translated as CASSQEIRARGSAYEQYF.

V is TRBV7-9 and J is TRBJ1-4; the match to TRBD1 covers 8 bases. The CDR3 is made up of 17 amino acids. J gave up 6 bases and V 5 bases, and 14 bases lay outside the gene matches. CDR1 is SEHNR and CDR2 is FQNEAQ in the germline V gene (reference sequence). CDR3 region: CASSTQSYGQGYEKLFF. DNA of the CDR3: TGTGCCAGCAGCACGCAGTCTTACGGACAGGGCTATGAAAAACTGTTTTTT.

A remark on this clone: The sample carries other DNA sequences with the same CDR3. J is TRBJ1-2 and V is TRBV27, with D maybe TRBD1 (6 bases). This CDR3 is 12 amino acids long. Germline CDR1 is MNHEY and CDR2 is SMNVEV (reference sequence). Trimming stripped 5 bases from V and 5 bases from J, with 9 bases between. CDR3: CASSPQGYGYTF. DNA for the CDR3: TGTGCCAGCAGTCCCCAGGGGTATGGCTACACCTTC.